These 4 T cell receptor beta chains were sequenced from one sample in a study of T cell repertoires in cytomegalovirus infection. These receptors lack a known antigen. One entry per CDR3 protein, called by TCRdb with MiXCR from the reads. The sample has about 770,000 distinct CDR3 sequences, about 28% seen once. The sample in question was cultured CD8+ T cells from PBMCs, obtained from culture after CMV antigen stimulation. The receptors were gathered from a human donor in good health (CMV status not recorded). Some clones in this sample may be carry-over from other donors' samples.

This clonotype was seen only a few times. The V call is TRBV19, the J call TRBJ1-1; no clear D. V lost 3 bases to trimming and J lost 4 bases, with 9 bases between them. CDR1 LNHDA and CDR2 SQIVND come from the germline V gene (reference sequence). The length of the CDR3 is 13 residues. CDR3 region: CASSIGQFTEAFF. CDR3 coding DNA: TGTGCCAGTAGTATTGGGCAGTTCACTGAAGCTTTCTTT.

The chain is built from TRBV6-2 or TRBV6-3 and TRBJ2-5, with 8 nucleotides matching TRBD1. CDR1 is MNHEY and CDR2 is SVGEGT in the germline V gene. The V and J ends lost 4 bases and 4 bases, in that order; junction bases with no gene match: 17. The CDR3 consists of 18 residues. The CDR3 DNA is TGTGCCAGCAGTTCCCCGACAGGGGTTCCGGATCGGGGAGAGACCCAGTACTTC. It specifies CASSSPTGVPDRGETQYF.

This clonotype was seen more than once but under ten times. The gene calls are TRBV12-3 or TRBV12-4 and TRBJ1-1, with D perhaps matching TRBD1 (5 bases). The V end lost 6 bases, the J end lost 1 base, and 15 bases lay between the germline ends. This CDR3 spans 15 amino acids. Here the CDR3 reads CASRLGWGPNTEAFF. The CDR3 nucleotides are TGTGCCAGCAGGTTGGGGTGGGGACCGAACACTGAAGCTTTCTTT.

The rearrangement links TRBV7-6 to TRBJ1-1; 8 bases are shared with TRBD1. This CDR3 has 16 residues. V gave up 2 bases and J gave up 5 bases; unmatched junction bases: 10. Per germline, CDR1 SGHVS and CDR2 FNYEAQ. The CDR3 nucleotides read TGTGCCAGCAGCTTACTCCCCGGGACAGGTGATACTGAAGCTTTCTTT. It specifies CASSLLPGTGDTEAFF.